Sequencing of this T cell receptor beta chain was carried out in a study of shared clonotypes between healthy human individuals. Study details: Every donor yielded three CD4 naive, three CD4 memory, two CD8 naive and one CD8 memory plate. Study findings and constraints: Against clonotypes common to all four donors, non-shared ones had lower generation probabilities.

Concerning this clone itself: Its antigen is unknown.

Naive CD45RA+ and memory CD45RA-negative subsets were split from CD4+ cells. Data came from immunoSEQ multiplex PCR; TCRdb stores just in-frame clones and leaves some out. The table shows 1.6 million or so clones, with roughly 98.5% occurring only once. This TCR was recovered from a man younger than 40 in good health. The specimen sequenced was naive CD4+ T cells sorted from blood. The subset here: CD45RA+ positively selected.

CDR3 amino acids: CSVEGPPGGHDEQYF. The CDR3 coding sequence is TGCAGCGTTGAAGGGCCCCCAGGGGGCCACGACGAGCAGTACTTC. The rearrangement uses TRBV29-1 and TRBJ2-7; TRBD1 aligns across 8 bases. The CDR3 has 15 residues. Trimming took 1 base from V and 5 from J; bases not matched to a gene: 10. Looked up from germline, CDR1 is SQVTM and CDR2 is ANQGSEA.